These 22 T cell receptor beta chains were all obtained from the same sample, sequenced in a study of blood T cell repertoires in COVID-19. Libraries were prepared by immunoSEQ multiplex PCR; TCRdb keeps only in-frame clonotypes and omits some of them. The sample lists 300,000 to 350,000 clones; approximately 82% were seen once. The sequenced sample consisted of peripheral blood. Source of these receptors: a man aged 25-45 years with active or convalescent COVID-19.

The rearrangement joins TRBV9 to TRBJ2-7, with D tentatively TRBD1 (7 bases). With 4 bases removed from V and 6 bases from J, the gap between germline ends came to 17 bases. This CDR3 contains 14 residues. CDR1 and CDR2 from the germline V gene are SGDLS and YYNGEE. CDR3 bases: TGTGCCAGCAGCCCAGGGGGGACCGGGCGCGAGCAGTACTTC. Its protein product is CASSPGGTGREQYF.

The J gene is TRBJ1-1, the V gene TRBV7-9; D is possibly TRBD1 (5 bases). CDR1 is SEHNR, CDR2 FQNEAQ, per germline (reference sequence). This CDR3 has 13 amino acids. Trimming cost V 1 base and J 6 bases, with 9 bases left between them. CDR3 bases: TGTGCCAGCAGCTTAGAAGCAGGGTCTGAAGCTTTCTTT. Amino acids: CASSLEAGSEAFF. The whole variable domain, filled in from reference TRBV7-9 and TRBJ1-1, reads DTGVSQNPRHKITKRGQNVTFRCDPISEHNRLYWYRQTLGQGPEFLTYFQNEAQLEKSRLLSDRFSAERPKGSFSTLEIQRTEQGDSAMYLCASSLEAGSEAFFGQGTRLTVV.

V gene TRBV7-3 combines with J gene TRBJ2-1; D may be TRBD2 (5 bases). Per germline, CDR1 SGHTA and CDR2 FQGTGA. V was pared by 2 bases and J by 5 bases, with 13 bases between. The CDR3 covers 15 residues. The CDR3 loop is CASSLGGEINNEQFF. The CDR3 nucleotides are TGTGCCAGCAGCTTAGGTGGGGAGATTAACAATGAGCAGTTCTTC.

V usage is TRBV9 and J usage is TRBJ1-1; 7 bases are shared with TRBD1. The CDR3 totals 18 residues. Germline V lookup: CDR1 SGDLS, CDR2 YYNGEE. V lost 2 bases and J lost 2; bases outside the gene matches: 15. The DNA of the CDR3 is TGTGCCAGCAGCGTCAAGGGCACCGGGACAGTGACCAACACTGAAGCTTTCTTT. This translates into CASSVKGTGTVTNTEAFF. The full variable domain, with the rest looked up from reference TRBV9 and TRBJ1-1, is DSGVTQTPKHLITATGQRVTLRCSPRSGDLSVYWYQQSLDQGLQFLIQYYNGEERAKGNILERFSAQQFPDLHSELNLSSLELGDSALYFCASSVKGTGTVTNTEAFFGQGTRLTVV.

Concerning this clone: The sample carries other DNA sequences with the same CDR3. V gene TRBV9 combines with J gene TRBJ2-5; 8 bases align to TRBD2. Germline CDR1 is SGDLS and CDR2 is YYNGEE. The CDR3 length is 14 residues. With 0 bases clipped from V and 3 bases from J, the junction kept 1 base outside the gene matches. CDR3 bases: TGTGCCAGCAGCGTAGCGGGAGGGAAAGAGACCCAGTACTTC. Its translation: CASSVAGGKETQYF.

This clone has a single count. The V call is TRBV7-9, the J call TRBJ2-7; D is possibly TRBD2 (6 bases). Trimming removed 0 bases from V and 1 base from J, with 10 bases in between. Looked up from germline, CDR1 is SEHNR and CDR2 is FQNEAQ (reference sequence). The CDR3 extends over 15 amino acids. The DNA for the CDR3 is TGTGCCAGCAGCTTAGCGGGGGGTCTTTCCTACGAGCAGTACTTC. Protein: CASSLAGGLSYEQYF. Full variable domain (missing parts from reference TRBV7-9 and TRBJ2-7): DTGVSQNPRHKITKRGQNVTFRCDPISEHNRLYWYRQTLGQGPEFLTYFQNEAQLEKSRLLSDRFSAERPKGSFSTLEIQRTEQGDSAMYLCASSLAGGLSYEQYFGPGTRLTVT.

The gene calls are TRBV11-3 and TRBJ2-1; 9 nucleotides align to TRBD2. The CDR3 sequence is 16 residues long. CDR1 is SGHNT and CDR2 is YENEEA in the germline V gene. V was pared by 5 bases and J by 4 bases, with 9 bases of the junction left unmatched. The CDR3 coding sequence is TGTGCCAGCAGCCTGGCGAGCGGGGGGCAATACAATGAGCAGTTCTTC. It specifies CASSLASGGQYNEQFF.

This clone was seen many times. The gene calls are TRBV2 and TRBJ1-6; tentatively, D is TRBD1 (5 bases). The CDR3 is 14 amino acids. From germline, CDR1 is SNHLY and CDR2 FYNNEI. V was pared by 7 bases and J by 5 bases, with 12 bases between. CDR3 sequence: CASIWGANNSPLHF. The CDR3 DNA reads as TGTGCCAGCATCTGGGGCGCCAATAATTCACCCCTCCACTTT.

V gene TRBV6-5 combines with J gene TRBJ2-3, with a tentative D call TRBD1 (5 bases). The CDR3 is made up of 14 amino acids. V lost 6 bases and J lost 6, with 16 bases in between. Germline V lookup: CDR1 MNHEY, CDR2 SVGAGI. The CDR3 DNA sequence: TGTGCCAGCAGACCGGACATTTGGAGCGATACGCAGTATTTT. Translation gives CASRPDIWSDTQYF.

The chain uses TRBV7-6 and TRBJ2-7; D is possibly TRBD2 (7 bases). CDR1 and CDR2 (germline): SGHVS, FNYEAQ. This CDR3 has 15 amino acids. V was cut by 1 base and J by 3 bases, with 13 bases left in between. The DNA of the CDR3 is TGTGCCAGCAGCTTAGTCGGGGGGCTAGGCTACGAGCAGTACTTC. This sequence encodes CASSLVGGLGYEQYF.

With respect to this clone: At the DNA level, this CDR3 is encoded by other sequences in the same sample as well. CDR3 nucleotides: TGTGCCAGCAGCCCTGGGAGGGAACGGGAAAAACTGTTTTTT. Its translation is CASSPGREREKLFF. The rearrangement links TRBV7-9 to TRBJ1-4, with D hard to call. The V end lost 5 bases, the J end lost 8 bases, and 15 bases lay between the germline ends. The germline V gene has CDR1 SEHNR and CDR2 FQNEAQ (reference sequence). The length of the CDR3 is 14 residues.

The DNA of the CDR3 is TGTGCCAGCAGCCCCTGGCGGAACTACGAGCAGTACTTC. Translated: CASSPWRNYEQYF. The chain links TRBV13 to TRBJ2-7; D is undetermined. In germline, CDR1 is PRHDT, CDR2 FYEKMQ (reference sequence). This CDR3 spans 13 amino acids. With 5 bases removed from V and 3 bases from J, the gap between germline ends came to 11 bases.

J is TRBJ2-4 and V is TRBV7-3; TRBD1 agrees at 8 bases. CDR1 is SGHTA, CDR2 FQGTGA, per germline. V lost 4 bases to trimming and J lost 8 bases; unmatched junction nucleotides: 13. This CDR3 is 16 amino acids long. CDR3 sequence reads: CASSSGQGAGIYIQYF. The CDR3 nucleotides read TGTGCCAGCAGCTCAGGGCAGGGGGCTGGTATATACATTCAGTACTTC.

The J gene is TRBJ1-6, the V gene TRBV6-5; no definite D call. Trimming left V 6 bases short and J 5 bases short, with 14 bases between. CDR3 length equals 15 residues. The germline V gene has CDR1 MNHEY and CDR2 SVGAGI. The CDR3 DNA is TGTGCCAGCAGCCAGATCTCCTTCAATAATTCACCCCTCCACTTT. Its protein product is CASSQISFNNSPLHF.

The chain joins TRBV27 to TRBJ2-7; no clear D gene. V was cut by 2 bases and J by 6 bases, with 8 bases left in between. This CDR3 has 12 residues. The germline V gene has CDR1 MNHEY and CDR2 SMNVEV (reference sequence). CDR3 in DNA: TGTGCCAGCAGTTTAGTCTCGGGCGAGCAGTACTTC. This sequence encodes CASSLVSGEQYF.

The chain recombines TRBV14 with TRBJ1-2; TRBD1 matches 10 bases. The CDR3 totals 16 residues. V was clipped by 5 bases and J by 2 bases; unmatched bases: 8. Germline loops: CDR1 SGHDN, CDR2 FVKESK. CDR3 region: CASSASGTGVNYGYTF. CDR3 coding DNA: TGTGCCAGCAGCGCAAGCGGGACAGGGGTGAACTATGGCTACACCTTC.

This clone was detected once. This sequence joins TRBV19 and TRBJ2-3, with D perhaps matching TRBD2 (6 bases). Trimming took off 0 bases at V and 4 bases at J, with 11 bases between the two ends. This CDR3 is built from 15 residues. In germline, CDR1 is LNHDA, CDR2 SQIVND (reference sequence). The CDR3 region is CASSIDRPGADTQYF. The CDR3 DNA follows: TGTGCCAGTAGTATAGATCGCCCGGGAGCAGATACGCAGTATTTT.

The rearrangement uses TRBV29-1 and TRBJ2-1, with D possibly TRBD2 on 5 matching bases. Germline CDR1 reads SQVTM; CDR2 reads ANQGSEA. The CDR3 is made up of 14 amino acids. V lost 6 bases and J 4 bases, leaving 16 bases between the germline ends. The CDR3, as DNA: TGCAGCGTGGTGAGGGCTCGAAGATACAATGAGCAGTTCTTC. Translating it yields CSVVRARRYNEQFF.

This clone was found a few times. The V gene is TRBV5-6, the J gene TRBJ1-3; D gene ambiguous. V gave up 4 bases and J gave up 0 bases, with 14 bases separating them. Per the germline V gene, CDR1 is SGHDT and CDR2 is YYEEEE. The CDR3 contains 16 residues. CDR3 in DNA: TGTGCCAGCAGCCCCCCTACCGGGATCTCTGGAAACACCATATATTTT. Translation: CASSPPTGISGNTIYF.

J is TRBJ2-7 and V is TRBV15; D is unresolved. This CDR3 is built from 15 residues. Germline V CDR1 and CDR2: LNHNV, YYDKDF (reference sequence). Trimming left V 0 bases short and J 0 bases short, with 9 bases between. DNA for the CDR3: TGTGCCACCAGCAGAGATCGCGTGGTCTCCTACGAGCAGTACTTC. Amino acid sequence: CATSRDRVVSYEQYF.

The V gene is TRBV23-1, the J gene TRBJ2-1; D possibly corresponds to TRBD1 (6 bases). TRBV23-1 is an ORF, and what it does is uncertain. V lost 7 bases and J 5 bases, leaving 18 bases between the germline ends. The CDR3 sequence is 15 residues long. CDR3 region: CASTHNGQPNNEQFF. The CDR3 coding sequence is TGCGCCAGCACCCACAACGGACAGCCGAACAATGAGCAGTTCTTC.

The CDR3 reads CASSLRQGYQPQHF. CDR3 in DNA: TGTGCCAGCAGTTTAAGACAGGGTTATCAGCCCCAGCATTTT. The chain is built from TRBV27 and TRBJ1-5, with 7 bases aligning to TRBD1. This CDR3 spans 14 amino acids. The ends lost 2 bases at V and 5 bases at J; junction bases unmatched: 3. Per the germline V gene, CDR1 is MNHEY and CDR2 is SMNVEV (reference sequence).